Shown below are 27 T cell receptor beta chains from a single sample sequenced in a study of beta chain features in type 1 diabetes. These TCRs' antigens remain unknown. Isolated RNA was reverse transcribed in full, so expressed TCRB transcripts were sequenced. Profiled with immunoSEQ multiplex PCR; TCRdb holds only in-frame clones, not every one. The sample carries 60,000 or so clones, around 50% recorded once. The study's findings and limits: TCRB CDR3s were moderately but significantly shorter in Type 1 diabetes patients in all four CD4+ subsets.

The sequenced sample was Tregs from blood. These receptors all come from a woman aged 40-49 years with type 1 diabetes.

The genes are TRBV28 and TRBJ1-1; no firm D call. The CDR3 sequence is 12 residues long. V was clipped by 7 bases and J by 1 base, with 7 bases between them. Germline V gene data show CDR1 as MDHEN and CDR2 as SYDVKM. The CDR3 DNA reads TGTGCCAGCATGGAGGGGAACACTGAAGCTTTCTTT. Encoded protein: CASMEGNTEAFF.

The V gene is TRBV6-6, the J gene TRBJ1-2; D uncertain. Germline loops: CDR1 MNHNY, CDR2 SVGAGI (reference sequence). V lost 5 bases to trimming and J lost 8 bases, with 12 bases between them. The CDR3 length is 12 residues. The CDR3 DNA reads as TGTGCCAGCAGTCGAGGCGGGGTCGGCTACACCTTC. Encoded protein: CASSRGGVGYTF.

CDR3 protein: CASSLLGLGYTF. CDR3 DNA: TGTGCCAGCAGCTTGTTGGGACTCGGCTACACCTTC. The chain carries TRBV5-4 and TRBJ1-2, with D perhaps TRBD1 (5 bases). CDR3 size: 12 residues. Looked up from germline, CDR1 is SGHNT and CDR2 is YYREEE (reference sequence). Trimming stripped 1 base from V and 8 bases from J, with 9 bases between.

The chain couples TRBV4-1 to TRBJ1-2; 10 bases line up with TRBD1. V lost 1 base and J lost 4; bases outside the gene matches: 9. The CDR3 sequence is 17 residues long. Per germline, CDR1 MGHRA and CDR2 YSYEKL. The CDR3: CASSQVTGGEGTYGYTF. In nucleotides, the CDR3 is TGCGCCAGCAGCCAAGTGACAGGGGGCGAGGGGACCTATGGCTACACCTTC.

This clone showed up just a few times. The chain couples TRBV5-1 to TRBJ1-2; tentative D call: TRBD1 (5 bases). There are 14 residues in the CDR3. Germline V lookup: CDR1 SGHRS, CDR2 YFSETQ. V was clipped by 4 bases and J by 4 bases, with 14 bases between them. CDR3 residues: CASSPAGRVYGYTF. The CDR3 bases are TGCGCCAGCAGCCCAGCGGGACGGGTCTATGGCTACACCTTC.

This clone was counted a few times. The chain is built from TRBV5-6 and TRBJ1-5; D is perhaps TRBD1 (5 bases). Trimming took off 4 bases at V and 9 bases at J, with 17 bases between the two ends. The CDR3 length is 14 residues. Germline V gives CDR1 SGHDT, CDR2 YYEEEE. This CDR3 is CASSLTQGHGPQHF. CDR3 nucleotide sequence: TGTGCCAGCAGCCTTACGCAGGGTCATGGGCCCCAGCATTTT.

This clone occurred a few times. The J gene is TRBJ2-1, the V gene TRBV28; 7 bases match TRBD2. The trim removed 2 bases at V and 12 bases at J, leaving 13 bases unmatched. CDR1 is MDHEN, CDR2 SYDVKM, per germline. This CDR3 comprises 15 residues. CDR3 bases: TGTGCCAGCAGTTTAGAGGCGGGAGAGGGTGGGGGGCAGTTCTTC. The encoded protein is CASSLEAGEGGGQFF.

This clone was recorded a few times. The chain is built from TRBV7-2 and TRBJ1-2; perhaps TRBD1 as D (5 bases). Between the trimmed V and J ends, which lost 1 base and 0 bases, there was a span of 15 bases. The CDR3 covers 17 residues. CDR1 and CDR2 (germline): SGHTA, FQGNSA. The CDR3 reads CASSLGWGSGTNYGYTF. The CDR3 coding sequence is TGTGCCAGCAGCTTAGGGTGGGGCTCAGGGACTAACTATGGCTACACCTTC. Complete variable domain (other parts from reference TRBV7-2 and TRBJ1-2): GAGVSQSPSNKVTEKGKDVELRCDPISGHTALYWYRQSLGQGLEFLIYFQGNSAPDKSGLPSDRFSAERTGGSVSTLTIQRTQQEDSAVYLCASSLGWGSGTNYGYTFGSGTRLTVV.

This clone has just a few counts. The V and J genes are TRBV19 and TRBJ2-1; 8 bases are shared with TRBD2. V was clipped by 2 bases and J by 9 bases; unmatched bases: 18. The V gene's germline CDR1 is LNHDA and CDR2 SQIVND (reference sequence). The length of the CDR3 is 18 residues. This CDR3 reads CASSIRTSGFGKDLEQFF. Here the CDR3 DNA reads TGTGCCAGTAGTATACGAACTAGCGGATTCGGGAAAGACCTTGAGCAGTTCTTC. The variable domain in full, with the rest retrieved from reference TRBV19 and TRBJ2-1, is DGGITQSPKYLFRKEGQNVTLSCEQNLNHDAMYWYRQDPGQGLRLIYYSQIVNDFQKGDIAEGYSVSREKKESFPLTVTSAQKNPTAFYLCASSIRTSGFGKDLEQFFGPGTRLTVL.

This clone was counted only a few times. This chain joins TRBV19 and TRBJ2-5; 7 bases match TRBD1. Germline V gives CDR1 LNHDA, CDR2 SQIVND (reference sequence). The CDR3 has 13 residues. The V segment lost 6 bases and the J segment 3 bases; nucleotides outside the gene matches: 4. CDR3 region: CASSFDREETQYF. For the CDR3, the DNA is TGTGCCAGTAGCTTCGACAGGGAAGAGACCCAGTACTTC.

V and J are TRBV7-9 and TRBJ1-1, with D unresolved. CDR3 length equals 12 residues. The V gene's germline CDR1 is SEHNR and CDR2 FQNEAQ (reference sequence). Trimming left V 5 bases short and J 6 bases short, with 10 bases between. This chain's CDR3 is CASSRVEAEAFF. The DNA for the CDR3 is TGTGCCAGCAGCCGGGTAGAGGCTGAAGCTTTCTTT. The full variable domain, its missing parts supplied by reference TRBV7-9 and TRBJ1-1, is DTGVSQNPRHKITKRGQNVTFRCDPISEHNRLYWYRQTLGQGPEFLTYFQNEAQLEKSRLLSDRFSAERPKGSFSTLEIQRTEQGDSAMYLCASSRVEAEAFFGQGTRLTVV.

This clone is categorized as medium-sized. This chain joins TRBV7-9 and TRBJ1-5; 9 nucleotides match TRBD1. Per the germline V gene, CDR1 is SEHNR and CDR2 is FQNEAQ (reference sequence). Unmatched junction bases numbered 13, after V lost 1 base and J lost 6 bases. The CDR3 is 18 residues long. CDR3 coding DNA: TGTGCCAGCAGCTTAGGGAGCCTCGGACAGGGGAGAGGTCAGCCCCAGCATTTT. Translated, it gives CASSLGSLGQGRGQPQHF.

V is TRBV2 and J is TRBJ1-2; the D is unclear. CDR1 and CDR2 (germline): SNHLY, FYNNEI. The CDR3 sequence is 14 residues long. Trimming left V 3 bases short and J 4 bases short, with 12 bases between. The CDR3 is CASSEEAARYGYTF. CDR3 nucleotide sequence: TGTGCCAGCAGTGAGGAGGCCGCCCGCTATGGCTACACCTTC.

This clone was counted a few times. The V and J genes are TRBV7-2 and TRBJ2-1; perhaps TRBD2 as D (5 bases). V was trimmed by 2 bases and J by 7 bases, leaving 15 bases between them. CDR3 length: 15 amino acids. Looked up from germline, CDR1 is SGHTA and CDR2 is FQGNSA. CDR3 in amino acids: CASSLRPTEGNEQFF. The CDR3 region has the DNA TGTGCCAGCAGCTTAAGACCCACCGAGGGAAATGAGCAGTTCTTC.

This rearrangement joins TRBV7-9 to TRBJ2-7; D is undetermined. The V end lost 1 base, the J end lost 3 bases, and 7 bases lay between the germline ends. This CDR3 comprises 13 residues. Germline CDR1 SEHNR, CDR2 FQNEAQ (reference sequence). In DNA form, the CDR3 reads TGTGCCAGCAGCTTAGAATCCAGCTACGAGCAGTACTTC. It yields the protein CASSLESSYEQYF.

V and J are TRBV2 and TRBJ2-7; 7 positions match TRBD1. The CDR3 loop spans 14 amino acids. Germline V gene sequence: CDR1 SNHLY, CDR2 FYNNEI. The V gene end was trimmed by 5 bases and the J gene end by 2 bases; junction bases not matched to a gene: 6. The CDR3 here is CASSKTGIAYEQYF. DNA of the CDR3: TGTGCCAGCAGTAAGACAGGGATAGCCTACGAGCAGTACTTC.

The chain couples TRBV7-2 to TRBJ2-5, with 10 positions matching TRBD1. Germline loops: CDR1 SGHTA, CDR2 FQGNSA. The CDR3 is 14 amino acids. Trimming cost V 5 bases and J 5 bases; bases outside gene matches: 5. The CDR3 protein is CASSPEDRGETQYF. The DNA of the CDR3 is TGTGCCAGCAGCCCCGAGGACAGGGGGGAGACCCAGTACTTC.

The chain has TRBV6-5 and TRBJ2-1; D perhaps matches TRBD1 (5 bases). The CDR3 spans 13 residues. Germline V lookup: CDR1 MNHEY, CDR2 SVGAGI. V lost 4 bases, J lost 12 bases, and 16 bases lay in between. This chain's CDR3 is CASSWGPQDRQFF. The DNA of the CDR3 is TGTGCCAGCAGTTGGGGTCCACAGGACCGGCAGTTCTTC.

The J gene is TRBJ2-7, the V gene TRBV4-2, with D possibly matching TRBD1 (6 bases). Germline CDR1 LGHNA, CDR2 YNFKEQ. The CDR3 extends over 14 amino acids. V lost 3 bases to trimming and J lost 2 bases, with 11 bases between them. This chain's CDR3 is CASSQLQGPYEQYF. DNA for the CDR3: TGTGCCAGCAGCCAGTTACAGGGCCCCTACGAGCAGTACTTC.

The V call is TRBV10-3, the J call TRBJ1-2; tentative D call: TRBD1 (6 bases). The V end was cut by 5 bases, the J end by 7 bases, with 17 bases between. The germline V gene encodes CDR1 ENHRY and CDR2 SYGVKD. CDR3 length equals 14 residues. In nucleotides, the CDR3 is TGTGCCATCAGTTCTCACAGGGAAACGAGTGGCTACACCTTC. As protein: CAISSHRETSGYTF.

V and J are TRBV30 and TRBJ2-7; 11 bases align to TRBD2. Germline V gene lookup returns CDR1 GTSNPN and CDR2 SVGIG (reference sequence). The trim removed 6 bases at V and 7 bases at J, leaving 17 bases unmatched. The CDR3 length is 16 residues. The CDR3 is CACLTGTSGLRREQYF. CDR3 sequence (DNA): TGTGCCTGCCTAACCGGGACTAGCGGACTAAGGCGAGAGCAGTACTTC.

The chain links TRBV27 to TRBJ1-2, with D perhaps TRBD1 (6 bases). Trimming removed 5 bases at V and 4 bases at J, with 14 bases between. CDR3 length: 14 residues. CDR1 MNHEY and CDR2 SMNVEV come from the germline V gene (reference sequence). CDR3 sequence reads: CASSRQQGAYGYTF. The DNA of the CDR3 is TGTGCCAGCAGTCGGCAACAGGGAGCCTATGGCTACACCTTC.

This clone was observed a handful of times. This chain uses TRBV5-5 with TRBJ2-5, with D perhaps TRBD1 (6 bases). V shed 4 bases and J shed 1 base, with 11 bases lying between them. Per the germline V gene, CDR1 is SGHKS and CDR2 is YYEKEE (reference sequence). The CDR3 length is 14 residues. The CDR3 DNA reads as TGTGCCAGCAGCCTCACAGGGCTCCAAGAGACCCAGTACTTC. Its translation is CASSLTGLQETQYF.

The chain's CDR3 is CASSLGQGTGELFF. In DNA, the CDR3 is TGCGCCAGCAGCTTGGGGCAGGGTACCGGGGAGCTGTTTTTT. This chain joins TRBV5-1 and TRBJ2-2; D perhaps matches TRBD1 (5 bases). In germline, CDR1 is SGHRS, CDR2 YFSETQ. This CDR3 spans 14 amino acids. The V end lost 0 bases, the J end lost 5 bases, and 8 bases lay between the germline ends.

The chain is built from TRBV9 and TRBJ2-5, with TRBD1 identical over 10 bases. The J call is uncertain, as TRBJ2-7 better fits the DNA end. Germline V lookup: CDR1 SGDLS, CDR2 YYNGEE. The CDR3 is made up of 14 amino acids. DNA of the CDR3: TGTGCCAGCAGCCCCGGGACAGGGGTCGGCGAGCAGTACTTC. Encoded protein: CASSPGTGVGEQYF.

The chain joins TRBV5-1 to TRBJ2-1; tentative D call: TRBD2 (6 bases). Trimming took off 3 bases at V and 6 bases at J, with 16 bases between the two ends. The CDR3 runs 15 residues. Germline V CDR1 and CDR2: SGHRS, YFSETQ. CDR3 sequence: CASSSLLKGGNEQFF. The CDR3 DNA is TGCGCCAGCAGCTCCCTTCTCAAGGGAGGCAATGAGCAGTTCTTC. The full variable domain, rest sourced from reference TRBV5-1 and TRBJ2-1, is KAGVTQTPRYLIKTRGQQVTLSCSPISGHRSVSWYQQTPGQGLQFLFEYFSETQRNKGNFPGRFSGRQFSNSRSEMNVSTLELGDSALYLCASSSLLKGGNEQFFGPGTRLTVL.

V and J are TRBV7-2 and TRBJ2-7, with TRBD1 as a possible D gene (6 bases). V was cut by 4 bases and J by 0 bases, with 13 bases left in between. The CDR3 contains 15 residues. Germline V lookup: CDR1 SGHTA, CDR2 FQGNSA. CDR3 sequence reads: CASSYTGLGSYEQYF. As DNA, the CDR3 is TGTGCCAGCAGCTATACAGGGCTCGGCTCCTACGAGCAGTACTTC.